This T cell receptor (beta chain) originates from a study of T-cell memory formation after mild COVID-19. Whole-study findings and limits: Balance between CD4 and CD8 was seen in clones contracting day 15 to 85, and a CD4+ lean was seen in later expanders.

TCRdb itself ran the 5' RACE reads through MiXCR, one entry per CDR3 protein. The repertoire consists of roughly 600,000 distinct CDR3 sequences, with more than 15% occurring once and the leading ten covering more than 10%. For this clonotype: The target antigen is unknown.

V was clipped by 6 bases and J by 3 bases; unmatched bases: 14. There are 16 residues in the CDR3. In germline, CDR1 is MDHEN, CDR2 SYDVKM. V is TRBV28 and J is TRBJ2-7, with 7 bases matching TRBD2. Sequencing was done on a sample of PBMCs or a T cell subset sorted from them (not recorded which). The receptor was derived from an adult woman who had mild COVID-19 (a few samples of this study predate the infection). Cell type and time point are not known. DNA of the CDR3: TGTGCCAGCAGCTACCAGGTAATCGGCGGGAGCTACGAGCAGTACTTC. This gives the protein CASSYQVIGGSYEQYF.